The 8 T cell receptor beta chains listed next were all sequenced from one sample in a study of cytomegalovirus exposure and HLA in healthy donors. This PCR relied on a set of 60 Vbeta primers and 13 Jbeta primers. Profiled with immunoSEQ multiplex PCR; TCRdb holds only in-frame clones, not every one. In the table there are around 110,000 clones, over 70% of which are singletons. What was sequenced was PBMCs. These receptors all stem from a woman aged 18-35 years in good health and CMV-seronegative.

The chain couples TRBV5-6 to TRBJ1-1; the D gene is possibly TRBD1 (6 bases). CDR1 and CDR2 (germline): SGHDT, YYEEEE. The CDR3 consists of 15 residues. V was shortened by 0 bases and J by 1 base, with 10 bases between the two germline ends. The CDR3 here is CASSLVDRRNTEAFF. CDR3 DNA: TGTGCCAGCAGCTTGGTCGACAGGCGGAACACTGAAGCTTTCTTT.

For this clone: This sample also contains other DNA sequences that code for the same CDR3. The chain combines TRBV6-5 with TRBJ1-5; TRBD1 is a possible D gene (6 bases). The CDR3 length is 13 residues. Germline assignment: CDR1 MNHEY and CDR2 SVGAGI. The V end was cut by 4 bases, the J end by 6 bases, with 10 bases between. This chain's CDR3 is CASSSTTGQPQHF. In nucleotides, the CDR3 is TGTGCCAGCAGTTCCACGACAGGTCAGCCCCAGCATTTT.

CDR3 DNA sequence: TGTGCCAGCAGGTCAGGGGGTGGTCAGCCCCAGCATTTT. This translates into CASRSGGGQPQHF. The chain joins TRBV27 to TRBJ1-5; 7 bases align to TRBD1. V lost 6 bases and J lost 6; bases outside the gene matches: 5. This CDR3 is 13 amino acids long. Germline V gene sequence: CDR1 MNHEY, CDR2 SMNVEV (reference sequence).

This clone was detected a few times. This chain uses TRBV6-1 with TRBJ2-7, with 7 bases aligning to TRBD2. Germline CDR1 and CDR2: MNHNS and SASEGT. The junction had 5 bases not matched to a gene; V was cut back by 7 bases and J by 2 bases. The CDR3 extends over 13 amino acids. The chain's CDR3 is CASTPSGTYEQYF. The DNA of the CDR3 is TGTGCCAGCACGCCTAGCGGTACCTACGAGCAGTACTTC.

The CDR3 nucleotides are TGTGCCAGCAGTGAAATACCAGGGTTGCTCTATGGCTACACCTTC. This codes for CASSEIPGLLYGYTF. The chain has TRBV2 and TRBJ1-2, with a weak D call TRBD1 (5 bases). There are 15 residues in the CDR3. Germline CDR1 and CDR2: SNHLY and FYNNEI. Trimming stripped 2 bases from V and 4 bases from J, with 14 bases between.

This clone has only a few counts. The gene calls are TRBV7-9 and TRBJ1-4; weak D call: TRBD1 (5 bases). CDR1 and CDR2 (germline): SEHNR, FQNEAQ (reference sequence). The V end lost 3 bases, the J end lost 0 bases, and 5 bases lay between the germline ends. CDR3 length: 14 amino acids. CDR3 nucleotides: TGTGCCAGCAGCTTGACAGCAACTAATGAAAAACTGTTTTTT. It is translated as CASSLTATNEKLFF.

This clone was seen only once. The V and J genes are TRBV5-8 and TRBJ1-6, with 7 bases lining up with TRBD1. Losses at the gene ends were 6 bases for V and 7 bases for J; bases not matched to a gene: 10. Germline lookup yields CDR1 SGHTS and CDR2 YDEGEE. The CDR3 covers 15 residues. The chain's CDR3 is CASTLYPGGNSPLHF. CDR3 in DNA: TGTGCCAGCACCCTCTACCCAGGGGGAAATTCACCCCTCCACTTT.

The chain has TRBV5-6 and TRBJ2-7; 8 positions match TRBD1. The CDR3 has 15 residues. The germline CDR1 and CDR2 sequences are SGHDT and YYEEEE. Trimming cost V 4 bases and J 5 bases; bases outside gene matches: 11. CDR3 DNA: TGTGCCAGCAGCCAAACCGGGACAGGCTATCACGAGCAGTACTTC. Protein product: CASSQTGTGYHEQYF.